The 29 T cell receptor beta chains presented below share a single source sample, sequenced in a study of T cell responses to AZD1222 COVID-19 vaccine. Repertoires were generated with immunoSEQ multiplex PCR, while TCRdb's copy carries only in-frame clones and drops some. Here the sample spans about 78,000 clones, approximately 86% being singletons. The sample was peripheral blood, taken on day 0 of AZD1222 vaccination. All receptors come from an adult in good health.

The genes are TRBV9 and TRBJ2-3; D gene ambiguous. In germline, CDR1 is SGDLS, CDR2 YYNGEE. CDR3 length equals 14 residues. V was shortened by 4 bases and J by 2 bases, with 11 bases between the two germline ends. CDR3 bases: TGTGCCAGCAGCACCGACCCGACCACAGATACGCAGTATTTT. Protein product: CASSTDPTTDTQYF.

In this sample, this clone turned up once. V usage is TRBV10-2 and J usage is TRBJ2-7; tentatively, D is TRBD2 (5 bases). Germline CDR1 and CDR2: WSHSY and SAAADI. V was cut by 0 bases and J by 7 bases, with 22 bases left in between. The CDR3 extends over 17 amino acids. CDR3 bases: TGCGCCAGCAGTGAGTCGAGGGTCAGCGGACCTCTTGGGGAGCAGTACTTC. This codes for CASSESRVSGPLGEQYF.

This sequence joins TRBV7-8 and TRBJ2-3, with D perhaps given as TRBD1 or TRBD2 (5 bases each). CDR1 is SGHVS, CDR2 FQNEAQ, per germline. This CDR3 contains 15 residues. V dropped 5 bases and J dropped 5 bases, with 17 bases sitting between them. Written as DNA, the CDR3 is TGTGCCAGCAGCCTAAGGGACGGTAGGGGAGATACGCAGTATTTT. It codes for CASSLRDGRGDTQYF. The full variable domain, rest sourced from reference TRBV7-8 and TRBJ2-3, is GAGVSQSPRYKVAKRGQDVALRCDPISGHVSLFWYQQALGQGPEFLTYFQNEAQLDKSGLPSDRFFAERPEGSVSTLKIQRTQQEDSAVYLCASSLRDGRGDTQYFGPGTRLTVL.

The chain uses TRBV9 and TRBJ2-3, with TRBD2 identical over 9 bases. In germline, CDR1 is SGDLS, CDR2 YYNGEE. The trim removed 0 bases at V and 6 bases at J, leaving 5 bases unmatched. The CDR3 is made up of 15 amino acids. CDR3 nucleotide sequence: TGTGCCAGCAGCGTAGGAAGCGGGAGGATGGATACGCAGTATTTT. Amino acids: CASSVGSGRMDTQYF.

J is TRBJ1-4 and V is TRBV19, with D possibly matching TRBD1 (6 bases). The CDR3 contains 16 residues. The V end was cut by 3 bases, the J end by 3 bases, with 14 bases between. CDR1 is LNHDA and CDR2 is SQIVND in the germline V gene (reference sequence). CDR3 sequence (DNA): TGTGCCAGTAGTATGGATTGGACAGCAGCTAATGAAAAACTGTTTTTT. This translates into CASSMDWTAANEKLFF. The whole variable domain, remainder taken from reference TRBV19 and TRBJ1-4, is DGGITQSPKYLFRKEGQNVTLSCEQNLNHDAMYWYRQDPGQGLRLIYYSQIVNDFQKGDIAEGYSVSREKKESFPLTVTSAQKNPTAFYLCASSMDWTAANEKLFFGSGTQLSVL.

The gene calls are TRBV9 and TRBJ2-3, with TRBD2 identical over 8 bases. Per germline, CDR1 SGDLS and CDR2 YYNGEE. The CDR3 sequence is 15 residues long. Germline trimming cut 0 bases from V and 4 bases from J; bases unmatched to any gene: 4. CDR3 region: CASSVGSGGADTQYF. As DNA, the CDR3 is TGTGCCAGCAGCGTAGGGTCGGGGGGGGCAGATACGCAGTATTTT.

This clone was recorded only once. Compared with germline, one end of the junction differs, possibly owing to a read error. The chain recombines TRBV5-1 with TRBJ1-3; tentatively, D is TRBD1 (5 bases). The CDR3 loop spans 14 amino acids. Germline assignment: CDR1 SGHRS and CDR2 YFSETQ. The chain's CDR3 is CASRLEGSGNTIYF. DNA for the CDR3: TGCGCCAGCAGGTTGGAGGGGTCTGGAAACACCATATATTTT.

Comment on this clone: One junction end disagrees with the germline gene, perhaps due to a read error. The V gene is TRBV11-3, the J gene TRBJ2-7; D ambiguous. The CDR3 is 12 residues long. Germline V lookup: CDR1 SGHNT, CDR2 YENEEA. The CDR3 nucleotides read TGTGCCAGCAGCGATGACTCCGACGAGCAGTACTTC. Translation: CASSDDSDEQYF.

In this sample, this clone turned up once. V usage is TRBV6-1 and J usage is TRBJ1-4, with D uncertain. Germline V gene lookup returns CDR1 MNHNS and CDR2 SASEGT. Trimming left V 5 bases short and J 3 bases short, with 7 bases between. The CDR3 runs 13 residues. The CDR3 spells CASSFGPNEKLFF. In nucleotides, the CDR3 is TGTGCCAGCAGTTTCGGGCCTAATGAAAAACTGTTTTTT.

The rearrangement links TRBV5-4 to TRBJ2-1; 8 bases agree with TRBD1. Trimming took 7 bases from V and 4 from J; bases not matched to a gene: 10. The CDR3 length is 15 residues. The germline V gene has CDR1 SGHNT and CDR2 YYREEE (reference sequence). CDR3 coding DNA: TGTGCCAGCGCCTTAGGGACAGGAGGGTACAATGAGCAGTTCTTC. It codes for CASALGTGGYNEQFF.

The rearrangement links TRBV7-9 to TRBJ1-1, with TRBD1 identical over 7 bases. Germline V gene lookup returns CDR1 SEHNR and CDR2 FQNEAQ (reference sequence). This CDR3 region has 14 residues. Trimming took 3 bases from V and 4 from J; bases not matched to a gene: 5. Written as DNA, the CDR3 is TGTGCCAGCAGCTTCACCAGGGGGTCCACTGAAGCTTTCTTT. This encodes CASSFTRGSTEAFF.

This chain connects TRBV5-1 to TRBJ2-1, with D unresolved. The germline CDR1 and CDR2 sequences are SGHRS and YFSETQ. Trimming cost V 6 bases and J 8 bases, with 9 bases left between them. The CDR3 has 11 residues. DNA for the CDR3: TGCGCCAGCATCCCAGAAGATGAGCAGTTCTTC. Its protein product is CASIPEDEQFF.

This clone occurred a few times. The DNA for the CDR3 is TGTGCCAGCAGTAGCAGCTCCTACGAGCAGTACTTC. This sequence encodes CASSSSSYEQYF. This chain links TRBV6-5 with TRBJ2-7; D gene ambiguous. Germline V gene lookup returns CDR1 MNHEY and CDR2 SVGAGI. The length of the CDR3 is 12 residues. V shed 5 bases and J shed 0 bases, with 5 bases lying between them.

This chain uses TRBV6-2 or TRBV6-3 with TRBJ1-2, with 7 bases lining up with TRBD1. Germline lookup yields CDR1 MNHEY and CDR2 SVGEGT. This CDR3 is 15 amino acids long. V lost 0 bases and J lost 6; bases outside the gene matches: 7. CDR3 nucleotide sequence: TGTGCCAGCAGTTACTCCCCGGGACAGCCTGATGGCTACACCTTC. Protein: CASSYSPGQPDGYTF.

The chain uses TRBV5-5 and TRBJ1-2; unclear D gene. From germline, CDR1 is SGHKS and CDR2 YYEKEE (reference sequence). The CDR3 spans 13 residues. The germline V and J ends were trimmed by 4 bases and 5 bases, with 12 bases remaining between them. Written as DNA, the CDR3 is TGTGCCAGCAGCCCTGGCGGGAGGTATGGCTACACCTTC. Translated: CASSPGGRYGYTF. Complete variable domain (other parts from reference TRBV5-5 and TRBJ1-2): DAGVTQSPTHLIKTRGQQVTLRCSPISGHKSVSWYQQVLGQGPQFIFQYYEKEERGRGNFPDRFSARQFPNYSSELNVNALLLGDSALYLCASSPGGRYGYTFGSGTRLTVV.

The genes are TRBV6-1 and TRBJ1-6; 8 positions match TRBD1. Germline trimming cut 3 bases from V and 6 bases from J; bases unmatched to any gene: 4. CDR1 is MNHNS, CDR2 SASEGT, per germline. This CDR3 region has 15 residues. DNA for the CDR3: TGTGCCAGCAGTGATGGGACAGGTGGTAATTCACCCCTCCACTTT. It translates to CASSDGTGGNSPLHF.

This chain links TRBV7-3 with TRBJ2-5, with D perhaps matching TRBD2 (6 bases). In germline, CDR1 is SGHTA, CDR2 FQGTGA. The length of the CDR3 is 15 residues. V lost 2 bases and J 5 bases, leaving 15 bases between the germline ends. The CDR3 loop is CASSLGPDYGETQYF. The DNA for the CDR3 is TGTGCCAGCAGCTTAGGCCCGGACTATGGCGAGACCCAGTACTTC.

CDR3 residues: CASSLLGTEAFF. Here the CDR3 DNA reads TGTGCCAGCAGTTTACTTGGCACTGAAGCTTTCTTT. The chain links TRBV6-2 or TRBV6-3 to TRBJ1-1, with D unresolved. The CDR3 sequence is 12 residues long. V dropped 4 bases and J dropped 4 bases, with 7 bases sitting between them. CDR1 MNHEY and CDR2 SVGEGT come from the germline V gene.

About this clone: This sample includes further DNA sequences coding for the same CDR3. The chain uses TRBV5-4 and TRBJ2-3; 9 positions match TRBD2. Losses at the gene ends were 4 bases for V and 0 bases for J; bases not matched to a gene: 3. This CDR3 region has 15 residues. CDR1 is SGHNT, CDR2 YYREEE, per germline (reference sequence). CDR3 sequence: CASSRTSGSTDTQYF. DNA of the CDR3: TGTGCCAGCAGCCGAACTAGCGGGAGCACAGATACGCAGTATTTT.

This clone was observed once. The chain combines TRBV30 with TRBJ1-2; D uncertain. The CDR3 contains 14 residues. CDR1 and CDR2 (germline): GTSNPN, SVGIG (reference sequence). Trimming removed 0 bases at V and 0 bases at J, with 8 bases between. Here the CDR3 DNA reads TGTGCCTGGAGTGTGAAGCCTGCTAACTATGGCTACACCTTC. This translates into CAWSVKPANYGYTF.

The J gene is TRBJ2-2, the V gene TRBV25-1, with 13 bases identical to TRBD2. This CDR3 contains 17 residues. Germline values: CDR1 MGHDK, CDR2 SYGVNS. Germline trimming cut 4 bases from V and 4 bases from J; bases unmatched to any gene: 6. The DNA of the CDR3 is TGTGCCAGCAGTGTCTTACTAGCGGGAGGGATCACCGGGGAGCTGTTTTTT. Its protein is CASSVLLAGGITGELFF.

This chain links TRBV2 with TRBJ2-5; D uncertain. CDR3 length: 13 amino acids. V was cut by 2 bases and J by 0 bases, with 4 bases left in between. Germline V gene lookup returns CDR1 SNHLY and CDR2 FYNNEI. The CDR3: CASSESHQETQYF. The CDR3 bases are TGTGCCAGCAGTGAATCCCACCAAGAGACCCAGTACTTC.

This clone was seen a handful of times. The chain employs TRBV7-9 and TRBJ2-7; 8 nucleotides agree with TRBD1. The V gene end was trimmed by 2 bases and the J gene end by 5 bases; junction bases not matched to a gene: 5. Per the germline V gene, CDR1 is SEHNR and CDR2 is FQNEAQ (reference sequence). The CDR3 contains 14 residues. The CDR3 loop is CASSLLTGEDEQYF. In nucleotides, the CDR3 is TGTGCCAGCAGCTTATTGACAGGGGAGGACGAGCAGTACTTC.

This clone was found once. The chain is built from TRBV7-9 and TRBJ1-2; D gene uncertain. Germline-derived CDR1 and CDR2 are SEHNR and FQNEAQ (reference sequence). Trimming removed 2 bases at V and 13 bases at J, with 2 bases between. The CDR3 contains 8 residues. CDR3 DNA sequence: TGTGCCAGCAGCTTAACCACCTTC. Translating it yields CASSLTTF.

Only a few counts were recorded for this clone. The CDR3 protein is CASSLSGYEQFF. CDR3 nucleotide sequence: TGTGCCAGCAGCTTAAGTGGATATGAGCAGTTCTTC. The chain uses TRBV11-2 and TRBJ2-1; no firm D call. The V end lost 2 bases, the J end lost 8 bases, and 7 bases lay between the germline ends. In germline, CDR1 is SGHAT, CDR2 FQNNGV. This CDR3 region has 12 residues.

This clone was seen only a few times. The chain employs TRBV6-5 and TRBJ1-5, with 7 bases that match TRBD1. The CDR3 is made up of 14 amino acids. Germline V lookup: CDR1 MNHEY, CDR2 SVGAGI. J was trimmed by 7 bases and V by 8 bases; bases with no gene match: 11. The chain's CDR3 is CASSDREVGQPQHF. The CDR3 DNA is TGTGCCAGCTCTGACAGGGAAGTTGGGCAGCCCCAGCATTTT.

The genes are TRBV5-1 and TRBJ2-2, with 7 nucleotides matching TRBD1. This CDR3 is 15 amino acids long. Germline V CDR1 and CDR2: SGHRS, YFSETQ. The trim removed 4 bases at V and 0 bases at J, leaving 3 bases unmatched. CDR3: CASSTGVANTGELFF. CDR3 DNA sequence: TGCGCCAGCAGCACAGGGGTAGCGAACACCGGGGAGCTGTTTTTT.

The rearrangement uses TRBV11-2 and TRBJ2-5, with D tentatively TRBD1 (6 bases). Germline CDR1 SGHAT, CDR2 FQNNGV. CDR3 size: 14 residues. Trimming cost V 6 bases and J 4 bases, with 15 bases left between them. This CDR3 is CASRTTGNGETQYF. CDR3 sequence (DNA): TGTGCCAGCAGGACTACAGGGAATGGAGAGACCCAGTACTTC.

This clone was counted between two and nine times. The chain uses TRBV5-1 and TRBJ2-7, with TRBD2 matching 11 bases. The CDR3 has 13 residues. Losses at the gene ends were 5 bases for V and 5 bases for J; bases not matched to a gene: 3. Germline V lookup: CDR1 SGHRS, CDR2 YFSETQ. CDR3 residues: CASSPLAGDEQYF. CDR3 bases: TGCGCCAGCAGTCCACTAGCGGGAGACGAGCAGTACTTC.